This entry is about one T cell receptor beta chain. This could be a read error, since a much larger clone is one nucleotide away. This CDR3 is built from 19 residues. CDR1 and CDR2 (germline): SGHVS, FQNEAQ. Losses at the gene ends were 5 bases for V and 3 bases for J; bases not matched to a gene: 13. The data were taken from a study of tumor-infiltrating lymphocytes in primary liver carcinoma. Starting material for RNA and DNA co-extraction consisted of about 20-33 mg of unsorted bulk tissue. Each tumor sample had over 85% viable tumor cells. The researchers produced TCR beta cDNA from roughly 500 ng total RNA with a constant-region primer. ARM-PCR was slightly modified, and three nested multiplex PCR rounds with it gave rise to the TCR beta libraries. For around 10 cycles apiece, the opening two PCR rounds ran with TRBV1-TRBV30 forward primers and a C-beta reverse primer. TCRdb redid the calling of the multiplex PCR reads with MiXCR, one entry per CDR3 protein. The sample has approximately 73,000 distinct CDR3 sequences, roughly three quarters seen once; the top ten hold roughly 25%.

The clonotype originates from a middle-aged man with primary liver carcinoma and hepatitis B virus infection. This sequence joins TRBV7-8 and TRBJ2-3; 14 nucleotides align to TRBD2. The sample was liver tumor tissue from sampling region 4. Stated subset: tumor region T4, right-lateral pole. Here the CDR3 reads CASSRNQDRTSGRTDTQYF. CDR3 nucleotide sequence: TGTGCCAGCAGCCGAAATCAGGACAGGACTAGCGGGAGGACAGATACGCAGTATTTT.